The 20 T cell receptor beta chains presented below share a single source sample, sequenced in a study of molecular identifiers for immune sequencing clone quantification. TCRdb itself ran the PCR reads through MiXCR, one entry per CDR3 protein. In the table there are about 86,000 distinct CDR3 sequences, around 25% of which are singletons. The sequencing sample was made of naive CD8+ T cells from blood, with Jurkat cell RNA spiked in. The subset is: FACS-sorted CD8+CD4-CCR7+CD45RA+ naive T cells. Source of these receptors: a human donor in good health. Some libraries in this study had Jurkat cell RNA spiked in.

This clonotype occurred a few times. The genes are TRBV9 and TRBJ2-3; D might be TRBD1 or TRBD2, each matching 6 bases. This CDR3 region has 17 residues. The germline gives CDR1 SGDLS, CDR2 YYNGEE. The V end lost 4 bases, the J end lost 0 bases, and 18 bases lay between the germline ends. CDR3 sequence: CASSSKGGGPSTDTQYF. The DNA for the CDR3 is TGTGCCAGCAGCTCGAAGGGGGGCGGGCCTAGCACAGATACGCAGTATTTT.

This clonotype occurred a few times. V is TRBV4-2 and J is TRBJ2-3, with TRBD2 identical over 7 bases. Germline V lookup: CDR1 LGHNA, CDR2 YNFKEQ. The CDR3 runs 20 residues. The junction had 16 bases not matched to a gene; V was cut back by 1 base and J by 0 bases. The CDR3 DNA reads as TGTGCCAGCAGCCAAGGGGGGGGTCTACCACCCGAGCCTAGCACAGATACGCAGTATTTT. Translating it yields CASSQGGGLPPEPSTDTQYF.

A remark on this clonotype: Being one base from a much bigger clone, this may be a read error. The rearrangement uses TRBV29-1 and TRBJ2-3; 9 nucleotides line up with TRBD1. Germline assignment: CDR1 SQVTM and CDR2 ANQGSEA. V shed 6 bases, J shed 10 bases, and the junction held 11 bases outside the gene matches. The CDR3 covers 13 residues. CDR3 sequence: CSVGGQGGDAQYF. Here the CDR3 DNA reads TGCAGCGTCGGGGGACAGGGTGGTGATGCGCAGTATTTT.

The table lists this clonotype with many counts. The chain's CDR3 is CASILAGSSTDTQYF. The CDR3 nucleotides read TGTGCCAGCATCCTAGCGGGAAGTAGCACAGATACGCAGTATTTT. The V gene is TRBV28, the J gene TRBJ2-3; TRBD2 matches 9 bases. Germline V gene data show CDR1 as MDHEN and CDR2 as SYDVKM. The J segment lost 0 bases and the V segment lost 7 bases, leaving 5 bases of the junction unmatched. The CDR3 has 15 amino acids. Based on the CDR3 plus reference TRBV28 and TRBJ2-3, the full variable domain is DVKVTQSSRYLVKRTGEKVFLECVQDMDHENMFWYRQDPGLGLRLIYFSYDVKMKEKGDIPEGYSVSREKKERFSLILESASTNQTSMYLCASILAGSSTDTQYFGPGTRLTVL.

V gene TRBV4-1 combines with J gene TRBJ2-7; 10 bases line up with TRBD1. Germline V gene sequence: CDR1 MGHRA, CDR2 YSYEKL. This CDR3 comprises 17 residues. V was pared by 3 bases and J by 3 bases, with 11 bases of the junction left unmatched. Written as DNA, the CDR3 is TGCGCCAGCAGCCAGCTCCGGCCGGGACAGGGGAGCTACGAGCAGTACTTC. It codes for CASSQLRPGQGSYEQYF.

Concerning this clonotype: This clone may be a read error of a much larger clone one base away. The chain employs TRBV28 and TRBJ2-1; TRBD2 agrees at 11 bases. Losses at the gene ends were 3 bases for V and 10 bases for J; bases not matched to a gene: 5. CDR1 is MDHEN, CDR2 SYDVKM, per germline. The CDR3 covers 14 residues. In DNA, the CDR3 is TGTGCCAGCAGTTTGGGACTAGCGGAACCCGAGCAGTTCTTC. It specifies CASSLGLAEPEQFF. The variable domain in full, completed from reference TRBV28 and TRBJ2-1, reads DVKVTQSSRYLVKRTGEKVFLECVQDMDHENMFWYRQDPGLGLRLIYFSYDVKMKEKGDIPEGYSVSREKKERFSLILESASTNQTSMYLCASSLGLAEPEQFFGPGTRLTVL.

V gene TRBV4-3 combines with J gene TRBJ2-5; possible D gene TRBD2, 6 bases. CDR1 and CDR2 (germline): LGHNA, YSLEER. V was shortened by 0 bases and J by 2 bases, with 16 bases between the two germline ends. The CDR3 has 17 amino acids. CDR3 residues: CASSQDLLPAGQETQYF. CDR3 nucleotides: TGCGCCAGCAGCCAAGATTTACTTCCGGCGGGACAAGAGACCCAGTACTTC.

This clonotype has at least ten counts. The V and J genes are TRBV2 and TRBJ2-7; a possible D gene is TRBD2 (6 bases). V dropped 1 base and J dropped 4 bases, with 11 bases sitting between them. Germline CDR1 is SNHLY and CDR2 is FYNNEI. This CDR3 has 14 residues. The CDR3 loop is CASSEEWRGYEQYF. In DNA form, the CDR3 reads TGTGCCAGCAGTGAAGAGTGGCGGGGATACGAGCAGTACTTC.

The chain is built from TRBV24-1 and TRBJ1-5; D is undetermined. The CDR3 is 14 amino acids. V was cut by 4 bases and J by 1 base, with 7 bases left in between. From germline, CDR1 is KGHDR and CDR2 SFDVKD. The chain's CDR3 is CATSERGSNQPQHF. DNA of the CDR3: TGTGCCACCAGTGAGCGCGGGAGCAATCAGCCCCAGCATTTT.

This clonotype was seen a few times. V gene TRBV28 combines with J gene TRBJ2-1; D unclear. CDR1 is MDHEN and CDR2 is SYDVKM in the germline V gene. This CDR3 contains 12 residues. The V and J ends lost 3 bases and 8 bases respectively, with 8 bases between them. This CDR3 reads CASSLGVDEQFF. Written as DNA, the CDR3 is TGTGCCAGCAGTTTGGGCGTGGATGAGCAGTTCTTC. The whole variable domain, filled in from reference TRBV28 and TRBJ2-1, reads DVKVTQSSRYLVKRTGEKVFLECVQDMDHENMFWYRQDPGLGLRLIYFSYDVKMKEKGDIPEGYSVSREKKERFSLILESASTNQTSMYLCASSLGVDEQFFGPGTRLTVL.

This clonotype was seen at least ten times. The chain carries TRBV20-1 and TRBJ2-5; 9 bases line up with TRBD2. V shed 6 bases and J 9 bases; nucleotides not matched to a gene: 14. The germline CDR1 and CDR2 sequences are DFQATT and SNEGSKA (reference sequence). CDR3 size: 14 residues. CDR3 nucleotide sequence: TGCAGTGCACCCGGGACTAGCCTTCTAAGGTCCCAGTACTTC. This translates into CSAPGTSLLRSQYF.

This clonotype was picked up many times. This chain uses TRBV4-3 with TRBJ2-5; weak D call: TRBD2 (7 bases). This CDR3 has 18 residues. Germline CDR1 and CDR2: LGHNA and YSLEER. Trimming took off 0 bases at V and 2 bases at J, with 19 bases between the two ends. This CDR3 is CASSQDLAAGAEQETQYF. The CDR3, as DNA: TGCGCCAGCAGCCAAGATCTAGCGGCAGGGGCGGAGCAAGAGACCCAGTACTTC.

This clonotype was seen only a few times. The chain couples TRBV7-9 to TRBJ2-3; 7 bases map to TRBD2. The CDR3 has 19 residues. V gave up 5 bases and J gave up 0 bases; unmatched junction bases: 17. CDR1 and CDR2 from the germline V gene are SEHNR and FQNEAQ (reference sequence). CDR3 DNA sequence: TGTGCCAGCAGCCACCCCGGCGGGAGTAGATCCTCTAGCACAGATACGCAGTATTTT. It encodes CASSHPGGSRSSSTDTQYF.

The V call is TRBV12-3 or TRBV12-4, the J call TRBJ2-5; 15 bases fit TRBD2. V dropped 0 bases and J dropped 1; count of bases not matched to a gene: 15. CDR3 size: 22 residues. Here the CDR3 DNA reads TGTGCCAGCAGTTTAGCCTCCGGGACTAGCGGGGGGAACTCCATGGCCCAAGAGACCCAGTACTTC. Protein sequence: CASSLASGTSGGNSMAQETQYF.

This clonotype was observed a handful of times. In DNA form, the CDR3 reads TGTGCCTGGAGGCTTGGGGGAGACACTGAAGCTTTCTTT. Its protein is CAWRLGGDTEAFF. The chain joins TRBV30 to TRBJ1-1; tentatively, D is TRBD1 (5 bases). V was clipped by 3 bases and J by 3 bases, with 11 bases between them. The CDR3 is 13 residues long. In germline, CDR1 is GTSNPN, CDR2 SVGIG (reference sequence).

This clonotype has just a few counts. The V gene is TRBV21-1, the J gene TRBJ2-5; TRBD1, as called in the table, went unchecked against the DNA. TRBV21-1 is marked as a pseudogene. This CDR3 spans 21 amino acids. For the CDR3, the DNA is TGTGCCAGCAAAGAGGGACCGGGACAGGAGGCTAGGGAGGGCGTCCAAGAGACCCAGTACTTC. It translates to CASKEGPGQEAREGVQETQYF.

A remark on this clonotype: A junction boundary mismatches the germline segment, possibly from a read error. The gene calls are TRBV19 and TRBJ1-1; TRBD1 agrees at 7 bases. CDR1 and CDR2 (germline): LNHDA, SQIVND (reference sequence). This CDR3 has 15 residues. The CDR3 sequence: CASSKSGTEYSEAFF. The CDR3 coding sequence is TGTGCCAGCAGTAAATCCGGGACAGAATATTCTGAAGCTTTCTTT.

In the case of this clonotype: With a much larger clone just one base away, this may be a read error. This rearrangement joins TRBV2 to TRBJ2-3; no firm D call. Germline V lookup: CDR1 SNHLY, CDR2 FYNNEI. The length of the CDR3 is 13 residues. CDR3 protein: CAGSDFRTDTQYF. CDR3 nucleotide sequence: TGTGCCGGCAGTGACTTCCGCACAGATACGCAGTATTTT.

This clonotype appeared a few times. It may be a read error: a sequence one base away is much more abundant. The genes are TRBV23-1 and TRBJ2-4; 10 bases map to TRBD1. TRBV23-1 is labeled an ORF, and its function is uncertain. Trimming at V came to 9 bases and at J to 8 bases, leaving 10 bases not matched to a gene. This CDR3 has 14 residues. CDR3 coding DNA: TGCGCCAGGAGACAGGGGGCTCGTAAAGACATTCAGTACTTC. It codes for CARRQGARKDIQYF.

A few counts support this clonotype. This chain connects TRBV4-1 to TRBJ2-3; 9 bases line up with TRBD2. Looked up from germline, CDR1 is MGHRA and CDR2 is YSYEKL. This CDR3 is built from 21 residues. With V trimmed by 1 base and J by 0 bases, 17 bases remained unmatched. In DNA form, the CDR3 reads TGCGCCAGCAGCCAAGGGCCCCAACCGCGGGGGGGCTCGACGAGCACAGATACGCAGTATTTT. Translating gives CASSQGPQPRGGSTSTDTQYF.